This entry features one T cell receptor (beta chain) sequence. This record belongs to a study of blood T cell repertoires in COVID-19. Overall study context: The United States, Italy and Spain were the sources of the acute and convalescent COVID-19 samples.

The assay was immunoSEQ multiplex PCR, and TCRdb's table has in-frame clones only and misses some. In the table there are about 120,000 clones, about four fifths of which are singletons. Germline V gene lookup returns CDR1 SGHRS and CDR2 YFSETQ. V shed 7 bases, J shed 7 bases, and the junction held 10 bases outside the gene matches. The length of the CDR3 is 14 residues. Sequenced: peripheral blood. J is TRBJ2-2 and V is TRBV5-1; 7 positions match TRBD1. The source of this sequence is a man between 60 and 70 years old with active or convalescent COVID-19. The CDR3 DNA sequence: TGCGCCAGCGCTTTAACAGGGGCGGTCGGGGAGCTGTTTTTT. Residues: CASALTGAVGELFF.